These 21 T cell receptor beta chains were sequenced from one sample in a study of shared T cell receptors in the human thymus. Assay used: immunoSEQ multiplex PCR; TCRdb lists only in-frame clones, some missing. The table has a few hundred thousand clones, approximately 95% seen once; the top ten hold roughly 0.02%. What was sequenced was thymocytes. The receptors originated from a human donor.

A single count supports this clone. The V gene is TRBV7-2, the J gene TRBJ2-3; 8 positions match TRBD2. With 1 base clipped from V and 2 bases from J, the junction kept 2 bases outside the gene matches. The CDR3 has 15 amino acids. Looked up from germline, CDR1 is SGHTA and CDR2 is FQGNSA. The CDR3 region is CASSLVAGLTDTQYF. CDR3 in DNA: TGTGCCAGCAGCTTAGTAGCGGGGCTCACAGATACGCAGTATTTT. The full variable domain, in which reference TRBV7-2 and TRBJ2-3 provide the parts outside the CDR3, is GAGVSQSPSNKVTEKGKDVELRCDPISGHTALYWYRQSLGQGLEFLIYFQGNSAPDKSGLPSDRFSAERTGGSVSTLTIQRTQQEDSAVYLCASSLVAGLTDTQYFGPGTRLTVL.

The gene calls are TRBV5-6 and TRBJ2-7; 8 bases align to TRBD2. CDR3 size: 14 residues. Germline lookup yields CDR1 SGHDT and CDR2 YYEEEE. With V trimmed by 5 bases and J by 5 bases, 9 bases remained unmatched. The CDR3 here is CASSPPGLVNEQYF. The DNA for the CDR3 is TGTGCCAGCAGTCCACCGGGACTAGTGAACGAGCAGTACTTC.

Written as DNA, the CDR3 is TGCGCCAGCAGCCAAGATCAGGGGGTCCCTGAAGCTTTCTTT. Its protein is CASSQDQGVPEAFF. The chain recombines TRBV4-1 with TRBJ1-1; TRBD1 matches at 7 bases. The V gene end was trimmed by 0 bases and the J gene end by 6 bases; junction bases not matched to a gene: 4. Germline V gives CDR1 MGHRA, CDR2 YSYEKL. The CDR3 is 14 residues long.

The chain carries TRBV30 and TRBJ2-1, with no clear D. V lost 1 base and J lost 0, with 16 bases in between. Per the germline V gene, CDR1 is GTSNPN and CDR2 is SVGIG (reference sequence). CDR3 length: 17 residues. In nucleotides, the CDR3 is TGTGCCTGGAGTGCCGGGCCCTCGATGGGCTCCTACAATGAGCAGTTCTTC. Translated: CAWSAGPSMGSYNEQFF.

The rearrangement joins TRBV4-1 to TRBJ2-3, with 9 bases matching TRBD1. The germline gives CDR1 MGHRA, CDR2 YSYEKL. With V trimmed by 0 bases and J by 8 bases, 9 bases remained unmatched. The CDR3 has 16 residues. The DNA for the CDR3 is TGCGCCAGCAGCCAAGATCTTCATAAGACAGGGGGTACGCAGTATTTT. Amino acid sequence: CASSQDLHKTGGTQYF.

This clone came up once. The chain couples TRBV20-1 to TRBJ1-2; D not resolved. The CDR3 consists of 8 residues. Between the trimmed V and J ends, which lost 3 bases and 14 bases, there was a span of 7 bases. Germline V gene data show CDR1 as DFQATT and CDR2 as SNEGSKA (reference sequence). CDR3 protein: CSASRDTF. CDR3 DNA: TGCAGTGCTAGCAGAGATACCTTC.

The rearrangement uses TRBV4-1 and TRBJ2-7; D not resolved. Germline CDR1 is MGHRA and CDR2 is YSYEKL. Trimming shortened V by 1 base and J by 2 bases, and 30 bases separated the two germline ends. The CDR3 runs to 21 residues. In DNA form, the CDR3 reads TGCGCCAGCAGCCAAGTTTTTAACCCCTCTCCTTTCCGATTCCGCACCTACGAGCAGTACTTC. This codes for CASSQVFNPSPFRFRTYEQYF.

CDR3 coding DNA: TGTGCCAGCCCTCGGGGCACAGATACGCAGTATTTT. This sequence encodes CASPRGTDTQYF. The chain carries TRBV2 and TRBJ2-3; the D is unclear. The V end lost 8 bases, the J end lost 1 base, and 7 bases lay between the germline ends. Per germline, CDR1 SNHLY and CDR2 FYNNEI. This CDR3 comprises 12 residues.

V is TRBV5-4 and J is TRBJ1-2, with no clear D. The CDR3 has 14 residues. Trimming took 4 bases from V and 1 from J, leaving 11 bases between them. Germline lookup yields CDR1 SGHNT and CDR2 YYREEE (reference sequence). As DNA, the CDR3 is TGTGCCAGCAGCCCGGCCCGGTTTAACTATGGCTACACCTTC. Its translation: CASSPARFNYGYTF. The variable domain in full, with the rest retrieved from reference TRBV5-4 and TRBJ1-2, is ETGVTQSPTHLIKTRGQQVTLRCSSQSGHNTVSWYQQALGQGPQFIFQYYREEENGRGNFPPRFSGLQFPNYSSELNVNALELDDSALYLCASSPARFNYGYTFGSGTRLTVV.

This CDR3 is CSVLTGQGAYEQYF. The DNA of the CDR3 is TGCAGCGTTTTGACTGGACAGGGCGCCTACGAGCAGTACTTC. The V and J genes are TRBV29-1 and TRBJ2-7; 8 bases agree with TRBD1. Germline V gene data show CDR1 as SQVTM and CDR2 as ANQGSEA. Trimming removed 5 bases from V and 2 bases from J; junction bases left unmatched: 8. The CDR3 is 14 residues long.

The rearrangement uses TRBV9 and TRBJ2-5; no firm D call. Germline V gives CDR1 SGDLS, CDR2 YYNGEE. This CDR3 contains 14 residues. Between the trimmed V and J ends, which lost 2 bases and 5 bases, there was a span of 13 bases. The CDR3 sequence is CASSVTDLRETQYF. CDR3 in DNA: TGTGCCAGCAGCGTCACGGACCTCCGTGAGACCCAGTACTTC.

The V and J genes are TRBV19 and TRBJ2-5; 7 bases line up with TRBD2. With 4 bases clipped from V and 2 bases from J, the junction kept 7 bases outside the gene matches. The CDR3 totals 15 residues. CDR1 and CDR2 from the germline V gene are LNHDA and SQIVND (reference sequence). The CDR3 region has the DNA TGTGCCAGTAGTACCCGGGCTAGCGGTCAAGAGACCCAGTACTTC. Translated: CASSTRASGQETQYF.

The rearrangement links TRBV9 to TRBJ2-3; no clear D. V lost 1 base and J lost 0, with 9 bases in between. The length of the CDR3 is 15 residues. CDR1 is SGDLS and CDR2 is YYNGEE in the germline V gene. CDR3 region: CASSVTIGSTDTQYF. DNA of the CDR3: TGTGCCAGCAGCGTAACCATTGGTAGCACAGATACGCAGTATTTT.

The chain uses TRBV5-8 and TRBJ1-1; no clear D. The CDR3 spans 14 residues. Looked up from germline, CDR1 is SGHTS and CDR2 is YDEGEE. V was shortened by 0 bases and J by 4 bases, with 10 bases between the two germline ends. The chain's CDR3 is CASSLDGGSTEAFF. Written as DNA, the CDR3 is TGTGCCAGCAGCTTGGACGGAGGAAGCACTGAAGCTTTCTTT.

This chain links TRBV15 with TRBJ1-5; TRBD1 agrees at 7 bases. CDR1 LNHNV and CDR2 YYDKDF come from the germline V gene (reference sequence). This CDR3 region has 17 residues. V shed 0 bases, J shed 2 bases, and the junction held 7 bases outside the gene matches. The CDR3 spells CATSRDLRQGGNQPQHF. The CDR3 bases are TGTGCCACCAGCAGAGATCTCCGACAGGGAGGCAATCAGCCCCAGCATTTT. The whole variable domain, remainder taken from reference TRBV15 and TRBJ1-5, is DAMVIQNPRYQVTQFGKPVTLSCSQTLNHNVMYWYQQKSSQAPKLLFHYYDKDFNNEADTPDNFQSRRPNTSFCFLDIRSPGLGDTAMYLCATSRDLRQGGNQPQHFGDGTRLSIL.

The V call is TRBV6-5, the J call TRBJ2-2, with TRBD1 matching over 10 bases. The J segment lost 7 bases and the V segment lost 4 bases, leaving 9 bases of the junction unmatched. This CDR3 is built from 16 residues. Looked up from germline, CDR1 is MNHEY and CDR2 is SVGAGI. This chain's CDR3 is CASSSPRDRGDGELFF. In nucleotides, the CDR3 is TGTGCCAGCAGTTCACCCAGGGACAGGGGTGACGGGGAGCTGTTTTTT.

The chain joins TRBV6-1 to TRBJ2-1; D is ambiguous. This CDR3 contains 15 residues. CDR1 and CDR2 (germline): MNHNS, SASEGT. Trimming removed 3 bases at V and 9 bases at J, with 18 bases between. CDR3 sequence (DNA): TGTGCCAGCAGTGATACAGAGGACCCCAGCAGTGAGCAGTTCTTC. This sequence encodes CASSDTEDPSSEQFF.

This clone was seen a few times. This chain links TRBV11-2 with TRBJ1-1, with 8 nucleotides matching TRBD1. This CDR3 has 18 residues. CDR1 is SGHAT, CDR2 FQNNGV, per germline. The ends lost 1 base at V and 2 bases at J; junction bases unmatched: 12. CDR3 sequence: CASSLAICQTGANTEAFF. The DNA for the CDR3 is TGTGCCAGCAGCTTAGCAATTTGCCAGACAGGGGCCAACACTGAAGCTTTCTTT.

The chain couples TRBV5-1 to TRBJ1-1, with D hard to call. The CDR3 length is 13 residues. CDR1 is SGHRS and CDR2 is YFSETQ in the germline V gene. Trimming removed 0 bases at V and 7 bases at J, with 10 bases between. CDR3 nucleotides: TGCGCCAGCAGCTTGGAACACTCCCGTGAAGCTTTCTTT. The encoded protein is CASSLEHSREAFF.

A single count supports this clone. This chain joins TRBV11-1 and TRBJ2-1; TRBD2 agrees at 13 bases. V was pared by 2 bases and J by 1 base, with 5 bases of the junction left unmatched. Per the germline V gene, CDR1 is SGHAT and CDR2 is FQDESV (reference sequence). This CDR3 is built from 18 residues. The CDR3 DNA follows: TGTGCCAGCAGCTTACGGACTAGCGGGAGAGTGTCCTACAATGAGCAGTTCTTC. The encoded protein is CASSLRTSGRVSYNEQFF.

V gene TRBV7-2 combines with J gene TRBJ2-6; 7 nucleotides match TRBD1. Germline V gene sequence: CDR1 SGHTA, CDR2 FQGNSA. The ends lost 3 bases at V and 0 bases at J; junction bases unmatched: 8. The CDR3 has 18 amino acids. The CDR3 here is CASSFGTAPRSGANVLTF. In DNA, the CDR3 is TGTGCCAGCAGCTTTGGGACAGCACCCCGCTCTGGGGCCAACGTCCTGACTTTC.